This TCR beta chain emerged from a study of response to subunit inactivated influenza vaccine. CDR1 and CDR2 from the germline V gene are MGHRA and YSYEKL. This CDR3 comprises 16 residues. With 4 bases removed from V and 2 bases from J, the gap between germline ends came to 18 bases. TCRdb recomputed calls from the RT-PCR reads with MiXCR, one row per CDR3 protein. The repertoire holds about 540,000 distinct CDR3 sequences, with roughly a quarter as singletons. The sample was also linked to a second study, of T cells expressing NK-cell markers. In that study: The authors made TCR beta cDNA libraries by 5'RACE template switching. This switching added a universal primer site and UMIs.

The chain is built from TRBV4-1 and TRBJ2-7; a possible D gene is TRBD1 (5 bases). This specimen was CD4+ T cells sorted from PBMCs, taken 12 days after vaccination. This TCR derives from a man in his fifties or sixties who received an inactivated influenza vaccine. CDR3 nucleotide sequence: TGCGCCAGCAGCCGCGTCGGTGCCAGGGCCCCCTACGAGCAGTACTTC. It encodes CASSRVGARAPYEQYF.